This T cell receptor beta chain was captured in a study of control samples from healthy donors and cancer patients. Per the germline V gene, CDR1 is MNHEY and CDR2 is SVGAGI. V dropped 7 bases and J dropped 7; count of bases not matched to a gene: 7. The CDR3 is made up of 14 amino acids. Libraries were prepared by immunoSEQ multiplex PCR; TCRdb keeps only in-frame clonotypes and omits some of them. The table has some 410,000 clones, approximately 90% seen once. The V gene is TRBV6-5, the J gene TRBJ1-2; 12 bases map to TRBD1. Input material: PBMCs. The receptor comes from a man in his forties with head and neck cancer. The CDR3 DNA follows: TGTGCCAGCACCCCGGGACAGGGGGCCGGTGGCTACACCTTC. Amino acid sequence: CASTPGQGAGGYTF.